Listed below are T cell receptor beta chains from one sample, sequenced in a study of OX40 agonist ivuxolimab in advanced cancers. Assay used: immunoSEQ multiplex PCR; TCRdb lists only in-frame clones, some missing. The sample has under 50,000 clones; about nine tenths are singletons. The sequenced sample was CD4+ or CD8+ T cells sorted from blood, obtained in a trial of the OX40 agonist ivuxolimab. The receptors stem from an adult with an advanced solid tumor such as melanoma, head and neck, liver or kidney cancer. Each CDR3 is given without its conserved first and last residue.

TRBJ2-3 | TRBV4-3 | ASSQGQGVTDTQY
TRBJ2-1 | TRBV19 | ASSFRDPLGEQF
TRBJ1-2 | TRBV6-5 | ASSPTASYGCT
TRBJ1-4 | TRBV6-6 | ASSSDRTTNEKLF
TRBJ2-2 | TRBV9 | ASSVGTGELF
TRBJ2-6 | TRBV27 | ASSPGTGFYGANVLT
TRBJ2-2 | TRBV28 | ASSLTSGYAGELF
TRBJ2-7 | TRBV7-6 | ASSLDGTRYEQY
TRBJ2-1 | TRBV11-2 | ASSLHPGANEQF
TRBJ1-2 | TRBV4-1 | ASSQEVGGLDYGYT
TRBJ2-3 | TRBV7-8 | ASSPFRGPRGGTDTQY
TRBJ2-7 | TRBV27 | ASSPTPSYEQY
TRBJ2-1 | TRBV13 | ASSLDGGLEF
TRBJ2-7 | TRBV6-6 | ASSLAVSYEQY
TRBJ1-2 | TRBV19 | AIWHGGYT
TRBJ2-7 | TRBV29-1 | SVGAAKTYEQY
TRBJ2-5 | TRBV2 | ASSEMAAGQY
TRBJ2-3 | TRBV4-2 | ASSQRDRSTDTQY
TRBJ2-7 | TRBV14 | ASSQVASEQY
TRBJ2-1 | TRBV7-7 | ASSPFRASGAYNEQF